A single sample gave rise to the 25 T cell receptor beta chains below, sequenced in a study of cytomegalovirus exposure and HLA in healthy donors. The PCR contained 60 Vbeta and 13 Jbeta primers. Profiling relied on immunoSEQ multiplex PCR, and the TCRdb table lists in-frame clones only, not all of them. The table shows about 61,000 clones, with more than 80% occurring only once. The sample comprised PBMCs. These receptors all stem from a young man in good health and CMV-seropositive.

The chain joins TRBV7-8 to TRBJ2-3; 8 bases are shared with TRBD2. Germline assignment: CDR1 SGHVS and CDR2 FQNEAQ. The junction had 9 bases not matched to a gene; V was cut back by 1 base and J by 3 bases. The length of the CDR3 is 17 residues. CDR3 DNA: TGTGCCAGCAGCTTAGGGATAGCGGGAATTGCGACAGATACGCAGTATTTT. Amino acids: CASSLGIAGIATDTQYF.

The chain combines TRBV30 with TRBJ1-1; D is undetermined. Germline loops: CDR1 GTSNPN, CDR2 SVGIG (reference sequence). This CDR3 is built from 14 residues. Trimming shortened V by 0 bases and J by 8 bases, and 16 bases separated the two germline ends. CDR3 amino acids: CAWSVRGTVLEAFF. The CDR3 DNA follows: TGTGCCTGGAGTGTGCGAGGTACCGTCTTGGAAGCTTTCTTT.

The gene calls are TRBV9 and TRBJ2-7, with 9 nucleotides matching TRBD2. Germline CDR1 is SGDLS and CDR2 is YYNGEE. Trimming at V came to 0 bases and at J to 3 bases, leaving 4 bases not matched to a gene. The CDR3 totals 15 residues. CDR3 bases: TGTGCCAGCAGCGTAGGACTAGCGGATAGCTACGAGCAGTACTTC. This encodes CASSVGLADSYEQYF.

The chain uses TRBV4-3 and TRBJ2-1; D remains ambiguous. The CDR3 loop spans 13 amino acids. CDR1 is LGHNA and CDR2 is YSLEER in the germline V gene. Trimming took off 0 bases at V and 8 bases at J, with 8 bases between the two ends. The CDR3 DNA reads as TGCGCCAGCAGCCAAGATCGCAGGTATGAGCAGTTCTTC. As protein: CASSQDRRYEQFF.

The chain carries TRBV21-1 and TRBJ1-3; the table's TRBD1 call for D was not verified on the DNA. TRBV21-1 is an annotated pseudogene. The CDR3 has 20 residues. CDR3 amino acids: CASSKVKLITQGKSGNTIYF. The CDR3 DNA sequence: TGTGCCAGCAGCAAAGTGAAATTGATAACACAGGGTAAATCTGGAAACACCATATATTTT.

The CDR3 DNA is TGTGCCAGCAGTTCCGGGACTCCTAACACCGGGGAGCTGTTTTTT. It codes for CASSSGTPNTGELFF. The chain joins TRBV7-9 to TRBJ2-2; D is perhaps TRBD2 (6 bases). Germline V lookup: CDR1 SEHNR, CDR2 FQNEAQ (reference sequence). The CDR3 consists of 15 residues. The germline V and J ends were trimmed by 6 bases and 2 bases, with 13 bases remaining between them.

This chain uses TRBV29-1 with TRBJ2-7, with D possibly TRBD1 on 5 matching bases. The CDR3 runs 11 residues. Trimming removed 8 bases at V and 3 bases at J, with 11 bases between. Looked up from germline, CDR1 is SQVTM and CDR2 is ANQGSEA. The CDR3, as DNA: TGCAGCATAACAGGCGTCTACGAGCAGTACTTC. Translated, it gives CSITGVYEQYF.

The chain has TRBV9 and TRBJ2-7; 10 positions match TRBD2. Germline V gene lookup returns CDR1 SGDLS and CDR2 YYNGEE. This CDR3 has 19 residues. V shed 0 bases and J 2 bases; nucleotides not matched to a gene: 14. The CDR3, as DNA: TGTGCCAGCAGCGTAGAGGGGGGGGCCCCTAGCGGGAGTGCCTACGAGCAGTACTTC. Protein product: CASSVEGGAPSGSAYEQYF.

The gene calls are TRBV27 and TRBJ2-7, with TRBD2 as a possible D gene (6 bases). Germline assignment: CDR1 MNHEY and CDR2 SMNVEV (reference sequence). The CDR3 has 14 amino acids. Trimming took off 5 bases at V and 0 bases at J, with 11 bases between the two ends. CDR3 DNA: TGTGCCAGCAGTCTTTGGGACTCCTCCTACGAGCAGTACTTC. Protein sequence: CASSLWDSSYEQYF.

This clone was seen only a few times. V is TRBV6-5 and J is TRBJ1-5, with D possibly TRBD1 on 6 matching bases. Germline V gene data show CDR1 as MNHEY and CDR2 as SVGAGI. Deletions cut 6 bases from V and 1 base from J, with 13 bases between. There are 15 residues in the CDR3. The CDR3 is CASSLGQNSNQPQHF. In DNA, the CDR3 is TGTGCCAGCAGCCTAGGACAGAACAGCAATCAGCCCCAGCATTTT.

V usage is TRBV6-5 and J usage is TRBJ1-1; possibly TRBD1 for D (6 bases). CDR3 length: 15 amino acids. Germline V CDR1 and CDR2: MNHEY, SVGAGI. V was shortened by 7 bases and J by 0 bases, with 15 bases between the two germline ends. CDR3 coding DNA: TGTGCCAGCACCGCCCCAGGGGTGATGAACACTGAAGCTTTCTTT. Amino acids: CASTAPGVMNTEAFF.

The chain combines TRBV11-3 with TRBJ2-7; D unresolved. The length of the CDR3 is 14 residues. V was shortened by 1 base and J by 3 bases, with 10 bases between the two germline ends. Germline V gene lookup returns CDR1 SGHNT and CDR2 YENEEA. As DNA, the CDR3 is TGTGCCAGCAGCTTAGTAGAGATGAGCTACGAGCAGTACTTC. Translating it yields CASSLVEMSYEQYF.

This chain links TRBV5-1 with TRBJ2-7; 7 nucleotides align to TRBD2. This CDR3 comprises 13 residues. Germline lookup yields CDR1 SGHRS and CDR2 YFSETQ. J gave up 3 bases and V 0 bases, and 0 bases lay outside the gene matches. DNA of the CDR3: TGCGCCAGCAGCTTGGAGCGGGGCTACGAGCAGTACTTC. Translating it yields CASSLERGYEQYF.

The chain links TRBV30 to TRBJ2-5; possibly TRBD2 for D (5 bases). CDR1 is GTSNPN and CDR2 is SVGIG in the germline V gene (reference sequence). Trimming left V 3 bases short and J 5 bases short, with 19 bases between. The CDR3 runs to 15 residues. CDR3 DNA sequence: TGTGCCTGGAGCCGTTTCGGGAAGTGGGAGGAGACCCAGTACTTC. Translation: CAWSRFGKWEETQYF.

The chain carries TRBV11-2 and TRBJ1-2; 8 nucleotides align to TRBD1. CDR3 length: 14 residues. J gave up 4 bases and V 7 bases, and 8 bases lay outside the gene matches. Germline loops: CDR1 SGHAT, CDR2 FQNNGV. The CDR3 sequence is CASTQGAEGYGYTF. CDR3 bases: TGTGCCAGCACCCAGGGGGCAGAGGGCTATGGCTACACCTTC. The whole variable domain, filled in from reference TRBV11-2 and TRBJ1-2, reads EAGVAQSPRYKIIEKRQSVAFWCNPISGHATLYWYQQILGQGPKLLIQFQNNGVVDDSQLPKDRFSAERLKGVDSTLKIQPAKLEDSAVYLCASTQGAEGYGYTFGSGTRLTVV.

CDR3 amino acids: CASSQSRRETHTEAFF. The DNA for the CDR3 is TGTGCCAGCAGTCAGTCCAGGAGGGAGACCCACACTGAAGCTTTCTTT. The chain joins TRBV7-6 to TRBJ1-1; no definite D call. Germline V gene lookup returns CDR1 SGHVS and CDR2 FNYEAQ. The CDR3 totals 16 residues. The V end was cut by 6 bases, the J end by 3 bases, with 20 bases between.

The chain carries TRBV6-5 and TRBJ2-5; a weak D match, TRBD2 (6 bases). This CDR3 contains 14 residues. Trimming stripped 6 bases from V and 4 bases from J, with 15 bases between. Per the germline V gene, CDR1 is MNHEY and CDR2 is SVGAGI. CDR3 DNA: TGTGCCAGCAGCCCCGGCGGGGACGGAGAGACCCAGTACTTC. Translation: CASSPGGDGETQYF.

CDR3 loop: CASSARTSGYNEQFF. The CDR3 DNA reads TGTGCCAGCAGCGCCCGGACTAGCGGTTACAATGAGCAGTTCTTC. The gene calls are TRBV2 and TRBJ2-1; 10 bases map to TRBD2. The V segment lost 6 bases and the J segment 4 bases; nucleotides outside the gene matches: 6. The CDR3 has 15 amino acids. From germline, CDR1 is SNHLY and CDR2 FYNNEI. Variable domain in full (rest from reference TRBV2 and TRBJ2-1): EPEVTQTPSHQVTQMGQEVILRCVPISNHLYFYWYRQILGQKVEFLVSFYNNEISEKSEIFDDQFSVERPDGSNFTLKIRSTKLEDSAMYFCASSARTSGYNEQFFGPGTRLTVL.

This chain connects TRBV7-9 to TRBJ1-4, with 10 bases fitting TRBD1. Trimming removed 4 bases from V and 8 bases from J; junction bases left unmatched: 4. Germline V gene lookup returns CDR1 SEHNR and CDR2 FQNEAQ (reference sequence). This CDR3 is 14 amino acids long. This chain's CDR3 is CASSSGTGEEKLFF. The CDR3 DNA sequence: TGTGCCAGCAGCTCCGGGACAGGGGAGGAAAAACTGTTTTTT. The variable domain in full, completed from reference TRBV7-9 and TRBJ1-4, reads DTGVSQNPRHKITKRGQNVTFRCDPISEHNRLYWYRQTLGQGPEFLTYFQNEAQLEKSRLLSDRFSAERPKGSFSTLEIQRTEQGDSAMYLCASSSGTGEEKLFFGSGTQLSVL.

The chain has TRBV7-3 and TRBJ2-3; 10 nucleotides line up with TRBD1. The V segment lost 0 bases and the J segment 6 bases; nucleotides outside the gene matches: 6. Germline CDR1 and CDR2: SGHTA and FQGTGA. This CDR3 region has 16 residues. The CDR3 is CASSLTGDRGGDTQYF. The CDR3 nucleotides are TGTGCCAGCAGCTTAACGGGGGACAGGGGAGGGGATACGCAGTATTTT.

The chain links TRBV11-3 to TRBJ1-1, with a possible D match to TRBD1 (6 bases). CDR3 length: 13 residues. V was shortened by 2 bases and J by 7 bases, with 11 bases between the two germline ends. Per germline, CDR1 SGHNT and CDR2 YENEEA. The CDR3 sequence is CASSLTGGGEAFF. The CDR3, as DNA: TGTGCCAGCAGCTTAACGGGGGGCGGTGAAGCTTTCTTT.

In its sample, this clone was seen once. The CDR3: CASRGSGAYEQYF. The CDR3 DNA reads as TGTGCCAGCAGGGGTAGCGGAGCCTACGAGCAGTACTTC. V usage is TRBV6-5 and J usage is TRBJ2-7; D might be TRBD2 (6 bases). Trimming pared 6 bases from V and 2 bases from J, leaving 11 bases between. The CDR3 is 13 residues long. Germline CDR1 MNHEY, CDR2 SVGAGI.

The CDR3 here is CASSLPRTGDNYGYTF. DNA of the CDR3: TGTGCCAGCAGCTTGCCCCGGACAGGTGATAACTATGGCTACACCTTC. The chain combines TRBV5-4 with TRBJ1-2; 7 positions agree with TRBD1. The CDR3 totals 16 residues. Losses at the gene ends were 1 base for V and 1 base for J; bases not matched to a gene: 7. CDR1 is SGHNT, CDR2 YYREEE, per germline (reference sequence). Looking up the rest from reference TRBV5-4 and TRBJ1-2 gives the full variable domain: ETGVTQSPTHLIKTRGQQVTLRCSSQSGHNTVSWYQQALGQGPQFIFQYYREEENGRGNFPPRFSGLQFPNYSSELNVNALELDDSALYLCASSLPRTGDNYGYTFGSGTRLTVV.

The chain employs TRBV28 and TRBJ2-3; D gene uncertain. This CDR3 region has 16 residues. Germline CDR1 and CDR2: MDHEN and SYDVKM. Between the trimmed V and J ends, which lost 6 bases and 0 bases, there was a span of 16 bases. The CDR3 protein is CASSPVAHSSTDTQYF. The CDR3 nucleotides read TGTGCCAGCAGCCCAGTCGCGCACAGCAGCACAGATACGCAGTATTTT.

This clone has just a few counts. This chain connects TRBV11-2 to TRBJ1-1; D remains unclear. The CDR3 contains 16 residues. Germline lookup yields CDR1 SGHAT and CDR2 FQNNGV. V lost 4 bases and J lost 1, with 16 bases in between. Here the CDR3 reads CASSSPLGVQNTEAFF. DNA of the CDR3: TGTGCCAGCAGCTCCCCCCTCGGGGTCCAGAACACTGAAGCTTTCTTT.